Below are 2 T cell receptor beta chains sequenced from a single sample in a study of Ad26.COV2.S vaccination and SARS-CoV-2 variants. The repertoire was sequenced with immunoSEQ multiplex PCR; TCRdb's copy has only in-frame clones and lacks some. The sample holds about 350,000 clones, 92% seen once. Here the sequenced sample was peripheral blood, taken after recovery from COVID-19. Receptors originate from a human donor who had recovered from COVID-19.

Here the CDR3 reads CASSLRPKETQYF. CDR3 nucleotides: TGTGCCAGCAGTTTGAGACCTAAAGAGACCCAGTACTTC. V gene TRBV12-3 or TRBV12-4 combines with J gene TRBJ2-5; D gene unclear. The CDR3 length is 13 residues. The ends were cut back, 3 bases at V and 3 bases at J, with 8 bases in the middle.

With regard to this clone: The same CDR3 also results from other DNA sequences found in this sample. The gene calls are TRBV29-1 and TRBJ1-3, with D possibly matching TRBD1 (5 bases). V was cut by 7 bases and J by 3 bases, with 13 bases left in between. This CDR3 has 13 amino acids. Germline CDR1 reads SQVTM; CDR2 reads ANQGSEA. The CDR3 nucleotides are TGCAGCGCCGACAGAACAGATGGAAACACCATATATTTT. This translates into CSADRTDGNTIYF. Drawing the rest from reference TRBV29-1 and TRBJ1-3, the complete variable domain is SAVISQKPSRDICQRGTSLTIQCQVDSQVTMMFWYRQQPGQSLTLIATANQGSEATYESGFVIDKFPISRPNLTFSTLTVSNMSPEDSSIYLCSADRTDGNTIYFGEGSWLTVV.